This T cell receptor beta chain stems from a study of CD8 T cells in Susac syndrome. Study results and limitations: The study's TCR sequencing and HLA analysis drew on a certain number of individuals. That number was acknowledged as relatively small.

CD8+ and CD4+ T cells taken from blood had their TCR beta sequenced. FACS was used to enrich TEMRA cells, whereas the CD8+ and CD4+ T cells were obtained by negative isolation. Remarks on this clonotype: Its antigen is unidentified.

J was trimmed by 4 bases and V by 4 bases; bases with no gene match: 19. Germline V gene lookup returns CDR1 MGHDK and CDR2 SYGVNS. The CDR3 has 19 amino acids. Roughly 0.45 to 1 ug RNA was reverse transcribed with random hexamers. Multiplex PCR with immunoSEQ amplified the TCR beta CDR3 across 54 Vbeta and 13 Jbeta. TCRdb passed the immunoSEQ multiplex PCR reads through MiXCR, listing each CDR3 protein once. The sample has more than 250,000 distinct CDR3 sequences; 90% to 95% are singletons. The sequence came from a human donor with multiple sclerosis. The sample taken for sequencing was CD4+ T cells from PBMCs. The rearrangement uses TRBV25-1 and TRBJ1-5, with 7 nucleotides matching TRBD1. CDR3 protein: CASSGSLGGLKEMNQPQHF. The CDR3 DNA follows: TGTGCCAGCAGTGGGAGTCTAGGGGGCTTAAAGGAGATGAATCAGCCCCAGCATTTT.